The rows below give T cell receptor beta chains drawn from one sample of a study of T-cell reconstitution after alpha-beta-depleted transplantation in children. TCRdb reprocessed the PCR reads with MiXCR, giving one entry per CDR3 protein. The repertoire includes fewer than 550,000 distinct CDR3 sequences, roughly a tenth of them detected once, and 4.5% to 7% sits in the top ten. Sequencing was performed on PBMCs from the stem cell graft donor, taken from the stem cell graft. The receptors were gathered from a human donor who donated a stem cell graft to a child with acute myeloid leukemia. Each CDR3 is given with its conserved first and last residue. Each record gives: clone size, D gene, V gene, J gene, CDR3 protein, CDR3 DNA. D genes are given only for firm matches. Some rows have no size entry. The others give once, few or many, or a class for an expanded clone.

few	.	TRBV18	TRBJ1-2	CASSPSQGPGYTF	TGTGCCAGCTCACCGAGTCAAGGGCCTGGCTACACCTTC
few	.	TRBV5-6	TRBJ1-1	CASSSLKHQGRGTEAFF	TGTGCCAGCAGCTCTCTGAAGCATCAGGGTCGGGGCACTGAAGCTTTCTTT
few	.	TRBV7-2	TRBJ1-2	CASSPMRALGYTF	TGTGCCAGCAGCCCGATGAGAGCCCTTGGCTACACCTTC
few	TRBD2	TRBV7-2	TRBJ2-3	CASSPSGGTITDTQYF	TGTGCCAGCAGCCCTAGCGGGGGGACAATCACAGATACGCAGTATTTT
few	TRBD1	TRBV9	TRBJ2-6	CASSVGTGGPSGANVLTF	TGTGCCAGCAGCGTCGGGACAGGGGGCCCCTCTGGGGCCAACGTCCTGACTTTC
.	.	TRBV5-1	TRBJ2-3	CASSLAAPSRGPDTQYF	TGCGCCAGCAGCTTGGCGGCCCCTAGCAGAGGTCCAGATACGCAGTATTTT
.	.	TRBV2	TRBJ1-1	CASRTFGEASTEAFF	TGTGCCAGCAGAACTTTCGGTGAGGCGTCCACTGAAGCTTTCTTT
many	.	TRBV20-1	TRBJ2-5	CSARGVGTQYF	TGCAGTGCTAGGGGCGTGGGGACCCAGTACTTC
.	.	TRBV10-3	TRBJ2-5	CATRLADQETQYF	TGTGCCACACGACTGGCGGACCAAGAGACCCAGTACTTC
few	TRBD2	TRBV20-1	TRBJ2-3	CATPGLAGGRADTQYF	TGCGCAACTCCGGGACTAGCGGGGGGGCGTGCAGATACGCAGTATTTT
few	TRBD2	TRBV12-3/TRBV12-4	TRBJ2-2	CASHSGANTGELFF	TGTGCCAGCCATAGCGGGGCGAACACCGGGGAGCTGTTTTTT
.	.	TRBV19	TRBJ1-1	CASRPRGMNTEAFF	TGTGCCAGTAGGCCTAGGGGCATGAACACTGAAGCTTTCTTT
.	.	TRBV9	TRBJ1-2	CASSGYRNRDYGYTF	TGTGCCAGCAGCGGCTACCGGAACAGGGACTATGGCTACACCTTC
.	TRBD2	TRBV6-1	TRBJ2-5	CASSSSGGIETQYF	TGTGCCAGCAGCTCTAGCGGGGGTATCGAGACCCAGTACTTC
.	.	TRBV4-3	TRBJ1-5	CASSQALDGSQPQHF	TGCGCCAGCAGCCAAGCACTGGACGGGAGTCAGCCCCAGCATTTT
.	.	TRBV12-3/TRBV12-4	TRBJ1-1	CASSPTDSGARGAFF	TGTGCCAGCAGTCCGACGGACAGTGGGGCAAGGGGAGCTTTCTTT
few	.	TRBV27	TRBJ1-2	CASRSILSGYGYTF	TGTGCCAGCAGAAGTATCCTATCGGGCTATGGCTACACCTTC
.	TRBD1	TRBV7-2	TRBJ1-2	CASSFGQGRYGYTF	TGTGCCAGCAGCTTCGGACAGGGGAGGTATGGCTACACCTTC
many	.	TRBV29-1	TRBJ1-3	CSVVPGFSGNTIYF	TGCAGCGTTGTTCCTGGGTTTTCTGGAAACACCATATATTTT
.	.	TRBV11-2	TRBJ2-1	CASSLVQGAGSHNEQFF	TGTGCCAGCAGCTTAGTTCAAGGAGCTGGCTCACACAATGAGCAGTTCTTC
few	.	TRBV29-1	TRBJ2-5	CSVEEVQGRQETHYF	TGCAGCGTTGAAGAGGTACAGGGGAGGCAAGAGACCCATTACTTC
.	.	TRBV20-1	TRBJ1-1	CSGNREKYAEAFF	TGCAGTGGGAACAGGGAAAAATACGCTGAAGCTTTCTTT
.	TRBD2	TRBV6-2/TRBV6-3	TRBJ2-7	CASGLSGSLYEQYF	TGTGCCAGCGGCTTGAGCGGGAGCCTCTACGAGCAGTACTTC
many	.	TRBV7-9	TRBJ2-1	CASSPRAPAYNEQFF	TGTGCCAGCAGCCCTCGGGCCCCTGCCTACAATGAGCAGTTCTTC
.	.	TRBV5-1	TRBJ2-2	CASSRVGELFF	TGCGCCAGCTCCAGGGTCGGGGAGCTGTTTTTT
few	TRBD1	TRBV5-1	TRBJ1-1	CASSLRQGVNTEAFF	TGCGCCAGCAGCTTAAGACAGGGGGTGAACACTGAAGCTTTCTTT
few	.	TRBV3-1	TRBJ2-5	CASSRGQYWGLETQYF	TGTGCCAGCAGCCGCGGACAGTACTGGGGGTTGGAGACCCAGTACTTC
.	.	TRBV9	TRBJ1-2	CASSVAGAQDYGYTF	TGTGCCAGCAGCGTAGCCGGGGCGCAGGACTATGGCTACACCTTC
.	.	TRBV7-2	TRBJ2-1	CASRQDPTRNEQFF	TGTGCCAGCAGACAGGACCCAACGCGAAATGAGCAGTTCTTC
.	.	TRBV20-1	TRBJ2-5	CSASLDRSQETQYF	TGCAGTGCCAGTCTAGACAGGTCCCAAGAGACCCAGTACTTC
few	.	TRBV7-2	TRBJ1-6	CASSLGRTDSPLHF	TGTGCCAGCAGCTTAGGACGGACGGATTCACCCCTCCACTTT
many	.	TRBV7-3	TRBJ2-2	CASSTGMGELFF	TGTGCCAGCAGTACAGGGATGGGGGAGCTGTTTTTT
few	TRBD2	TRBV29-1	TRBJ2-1	CSVGGLAGNNNEQFF	TGCAGCGTCGGCGGGCTAGCGGGGAATAACAATGAGCAGTTCTTC
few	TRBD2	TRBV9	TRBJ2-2	CASSVGLAGGVGTGELFF	TGTGCCAGCAGCGTAGGACTAGCGGGGGGAGTTGGCACCGGGGAGCTGTTTTTT
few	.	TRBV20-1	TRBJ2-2	CSARIKVAGELFF	TGCAGTGCTAGAATTAAGGTGGCCGGGGAGCTGTTTTTT
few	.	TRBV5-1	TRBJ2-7	CASSLDGQYYEQYF	TGCGCCAGCAGCTTGGATGGACAGTACTACGAGCAGTACTTC
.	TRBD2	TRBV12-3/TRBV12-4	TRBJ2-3	CASSRVAGEDTDTQYF	TGTGCCAGCAGCCGCGTAGCGGGAGAAGACACAGATACGCAGTATTTT
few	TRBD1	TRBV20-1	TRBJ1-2	CSARDTGGLGGYTF	TGCAGTGCTAGGGACACAGGGGGTCTTGGCGGCTACACCTTC
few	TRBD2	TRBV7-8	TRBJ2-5	CASSLRTSYLETQYF	TGTGCCAGCAGCTTACGGACTAGCTATCTGGAGACCCAGTACTTC
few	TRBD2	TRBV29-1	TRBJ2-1	CSVAASGRFNEQFF	TGCAGCGTTGCGGCTAGCGGGAGGTTCAATGAGCAGTTCTTC
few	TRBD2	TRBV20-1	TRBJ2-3	CSASGQRGDTDTQYF	TGCAGTGCTAGTGGTCAGCGGGGAGACACAGATACGCAGTATTTT
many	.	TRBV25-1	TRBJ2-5	CASKKAGIEETQYF	TGTGCCAGCAAAAAAGCAGGGATAGAAGAGACCCAGTACTTC
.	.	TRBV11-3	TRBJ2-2	CASQGLMNTGELFF	TGTGCCAGCCAAGGGTTAATGAACACCGGGGAGCTGTTTTTT
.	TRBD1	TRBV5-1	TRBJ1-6	CASSLGQGDSPLHF	TGCGCCAGCAGCTTGGGACAGGGGGATTCACCCCTCCACTTT
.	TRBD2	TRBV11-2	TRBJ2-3	CASSLDRASGGALTDTQYF	TGTGCCAGCAGCTTAGATCGGGCTAGCGGGGGGGCCCTTACAGATACGCAGTATTTT
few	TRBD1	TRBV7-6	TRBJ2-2	CASSELTGDTGELFF	TGTGCCAGCAGCGAACTCACAGGGGACACCGGGGAGCTGTTTTTT
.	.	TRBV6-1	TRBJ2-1	CASSGGYEQFF	TGTGCCAGCAGTGGTGGGTATGAGCAGTTCTTC
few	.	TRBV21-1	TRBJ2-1	CASSPDGAGGQPTQFF	TGTGCCAGCAGTCCCGACGGGGCGGGGGGGCAACCCACGCAGTTCTTC
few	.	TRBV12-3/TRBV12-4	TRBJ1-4	CASWGRVDEKLFF	TGTGCCAGCTGGGGCAGGGTCGATGAAAAACTGTTTTTT
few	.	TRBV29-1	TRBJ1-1	CSAARFGGSYLNTEAFF	TGCAGCGCAGCCAGGTTTGGGGGGTCCTATCTGAACACTGAAGCTTTCTTT
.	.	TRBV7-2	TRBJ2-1	CASSLLPEPGNEQFF	TGTGCCAGCAGCTTACTTCCGGAGCCAGGGAATGAGCAGTTCTTC
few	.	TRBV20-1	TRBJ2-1	CSARRTTHNSEQFF	TGCAGTGCTAGAAGGACGACTCACAACAGTGAGCAGTTCTTC
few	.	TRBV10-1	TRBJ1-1	CASSGGVSNTEAFF	TGCGCCAGCTCCGGCGGGGTATCGAACACTGAAGCTTTCTTT
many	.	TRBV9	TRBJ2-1	CASSAHLDYNEQFF	TGTGCCAGCAGCGCGCATCTAGATTACAATGAGCAGTTCTTC
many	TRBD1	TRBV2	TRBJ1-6	CASSEAPRGSPLHF	TGTGCCAGCAGTGAAGCGCCCAGGGGGTCACCCCTCCACTTT
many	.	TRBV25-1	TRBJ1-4	CASSEQLFNEKLFF	TGTGCCAGCAGTGAACAGCTTTTTAATGAAAAACTGTTTTTT
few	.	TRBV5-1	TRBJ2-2	CASSLSTGKNTGELFF	TGCGCCAGCAGCTTGAGTACAGGCAAGAACACCGGGGAGCTGTTTTTT
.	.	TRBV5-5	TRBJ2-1	CASSFQSTYNEQFF	TGTGCCAGCAGCTTCCAGTCCACCTACAATGAGCAGTTCTTC